One T cell receptor (beta chain) is described in this entry. This clone's antigen is unknown. Nothing much larger sits one base from this clone, and base qualities are not available. CDR1 and CDR2 are read off the germline V gene (reference sequence) as MNHEY and SMNVEV. From its cysteine to its phenylalanine, the CDR3 spans 14 amino acids. Only the CDR3 DNA stays, 42 bases, in frame from base 1. V was cut back by 4 bases and J by 10 bases, leaving a gap of 17 bases between them. TCRbeta CDR3 regions were amplified from genomic DNA by means of the immunoSEQ Assay, a bias-controlled multiplex PCR. In the original analysis: The number of nucleated cells in each sample was estimated from the amplification of reference gene primers within the assay. To quantify the absolute abundance of each unique TCRbeta CDR3 rearrangement, sequence reads were collapsed and filtered. Productive Simpson clonality was computed per sample as the square root of Simpson's diversity index over productive rearrangements. Not all clones reach the TCRdb copy of this immuneACCESS table, which keeps in-frame sequences only. Checked studies attribute under half of the gap to unresolved V genes and leave the rest unexplained. That table gives V, J and clone size, and the DNA gave D and trimming. In this sample the table shows fewer than 350,000 clones, around 84% of which occur a single time. Of the sample, approximately 1.9% is held by the ten largest clones.

In the prospective study, participants were about 18 to 95 years old, resided in about two dozen geographic areas of the United States, and were enrolled through a virtual design. In the prospective study, cohorts were assigned on the basis of participant-reported clinical history obtained from a screening survey and a study questionnaire. Exposed participants were defined as having been in contact with someone with a PCR-confirmed or clinician-diagnosed COVID-19 case within 2 weeks of study entry. In the prospective study, mobile phlebotomists collected whole blood, serum and a nasopharyngeal or oropharyngeal swab from each participant. Additional blood draws and questionnaires over an approximately 2-month period could optionally be provided by prospective study participants. Blood samples from the prospective study were shipped frozen or at room temperature prior to DNA extraction. This sample stems from a study of blood T cell repertoires in COVID-19 (dated by TCRdb to about 2020). As for the study more broadly: Samples from collaborators originated in the United States, Italy and Spain and spanned both the acute and convalescent phases of COVID-19. The material from the prospective study consisted of cDNA or gDNA derived from T cells, B-cell-depleted T cells, or PBMCs. Deeply sampled blood TCRbeta repertoires from subjects exposed to, actively infected with, or recovered from COVID-19 were included in the dataset. A freely available public database, intended as a resource for researchers studying the immune response to SARS-CoV-2, is where the repertoires were released. The samples were drawn from the first 160 participants of the ongoing ImmuneRACE study and from 1,200 or so subjects provided by 6 global collaborators. Sample metadata almost always included a de-identified subject ID, COVID-19 status, age in years and sex. Where available, HLA class I and class II types were obtained from metadata supplied by the sample provider rather than from assay-based typing.

Results the study describes overall, beyond this receptor: Clinical and demographic metadata were provided uncurated, with the amount varying by source and participant.

This clonotype originated in a woman in her thirties who had been exposed to COVID-19. Material: PBMCs or T cells enriched from blood (not recorded which). The chain uses TRBV27 and TRBJ2-1, and perhaps TRBD1 as D gene, on 6 matching bases. CDR3 region: CASSSSHREREQFF. The sequence in DNA is TGTGCCAGCAGTTCCTCCCACAGGGAGCGAGAGCAGTTCTTC.